This passage covers 32 T cell receptor beta chains from one sample sequenced in a study of CD8+CD57+ T cells in acquired aplastic anemia. Genomic DNA, the template, was used for profiling of the TCR beta VDJ and CDR3. TCRdb passed the reads through MiXCR, listing each CDR3 protein once. The repertoire consists of about 160,000 distinct CDR3 sequences, with approximately 40% occurring once and the leading ten covering 0.85% to 1.3%. The sample comprised sorted CD4+, CD8+, or CD8+CD57+ T cells (not recorded which) from PBMCs. These receptors originate from a human donor in good health.

This clonotype was seen repeatedly, ten times or more. The rearrangement links TRBV7-8 to TRBJ1-1; D is unresolved. Germline values: CDR1 SGHVS, CDR2 FQNEAQ. Trimming stripped 5 bases from V and 4 bases from J, with 11 bases between. This CDR3 spans 13 amino acids. In DNA form, the CDR3 reads TGTGCCAGCAGCCCCGGGGTTACCACTGAAGCTTTCTTT. This codes for CASSPGVTTEAFF. Full variable domain (outside the CDR3, taken from reference TRBV7-8 and TRBJ1-1): GAGVSQSPRYKVAKRGQDVALRCDPISGHVSLFWYQQALGQGPEFLTYFQNEAQLDKSGLPSDRFFAERPEGSVSTLKIQRTQQEDSAVYLCASSPGVTTEAFFGQGTRLTVV.

This clonotype has a count of ten or more. The chain carries TRBV20-1 and TRBJ2-5; TRBD1 or TRBD2 may be the D gene (5 bases each). Germline V gene sequence: CDR1 DFQATT, CDR2 SNEGSKA (reference sequence). The CDR3 covers 15 residues. Trimming shortened V by 1 base and J by 3 bases, and 15 bases separated the two germline ends. Here the CDR3 reads CSARVPGRLKETQYF. CDR3 nucleotide sequence: TGCAGTGCTAGAGTGCCGGGACGCCTCAAAGAGACCCAGTACTTC.

The rearrangement joins TRBV10-1 to TRBJ1-2; D is unclear. There are 13 residues in the CDR3. V was clipped by 3 bases and J by 7 bases, with 12 bases between them. The germline V gene encodes CDR1 WNHNN and CDR2 SYGVQD (reference sequence). This chain's CDR3 is CASSELPEIGYTF. CDR3 coding DNA: TGCGCCAGCAGTGAATTGCCCGAGATTGGCTACACCTTC.

The CDR3 sequence: CSALGRGRGSPLHF. CDR3 nucleotides: TGCAGTGCTTTGGGCAGGGGGCGCGGTTCACCCCTCCACTTT. The V and J genes are TRBV20-1 and TRBJ1-6, with 8 positions matching TRBD1. The junction had 9 bases not matched to a gene; V was cut back by 5 bases and J by 9 bases. Germline V gene lookup returns CDR1 DFQATT and CDR2 SNEGSKA (reference sequence). The CDR3 sequence is 14 residues long.

This clonotype was detected ten times or more. V usage is TRBV5-1 and J usage is TRBJ2-4; unclear D gene. Germline V gene lookup returns CDR1 SGHRS and CDR2 YFSETQ. The V and J ends lost 0 bases and 0 bases respectively, with 10 bases between them. The CDR3 has 16 amino acids. CDR3 protein: CASSLVPRLAKNIQYF. The CDR3 DNA reads TGCGCCAGCAGCTTGGTTCCGCGGTTAGCCAAAAACATTCAGTACTTC. The variable domain in full, with the rest retrieved from reference TRBV5-1 and TRBJ2-4, is KAGVTQTPRYLIKTRGQQVTLSCSPISGHRSVSWYQQTPGQGLQFLFEYFSETQRNKGNFPGRFSGRQFSNSRSEMNVSTLELGDSALYLCASSLVPRLAKNIQYFGAGTRLSVL.

At least ten counts were recorded for this clonotype. This chain connects TRBV7-3 to TRBJ2-7; possible D gene TRBD1, 6 bases. Trimming shortened V by 4 bases and J by 3 bases, and 10 bases separated the two germline ends. CDR1 SGHTA and CDR2 FQGTGA come from the germline V gene. This CDR3 is built from 13 residues. The CDR3 sequence is CASSSGAVYEQYF. Here the CDR3 DNA reads TGTGCCAGCAGCTCAGGGGCGGTCTACGAGCAGTACTTC.

The CDR3 DNA sequence: TGTGCCAGCAGTGAAGTTGCAGGGAGAAATGGCTACACCTTC. This sequence encodes CASSEVAGRNGYTF. This rearrangement joins TRBV6-1 to TRBJ1-2, with D perhaps matching TRBD1 (5 bases). V lost 1 base, J lost 6 bases, and 12 bases lay in between. Looked up from germline, CDR1 is MNHNS and CDR2 is SASEGT. The CDR3 is made up of 14 amino acids.

This clonotype appeared many times. CDR3 DNA: TGCAGTGCTAGAGCGTACACCTCCGAGGATTCACCCCTCCACTTT. Translating gives CSARAYTSEDSPLHF. V usage is TRBV20-1 and J usage is TRBJ1-6; D is undetermined. The CDR3 is 15 amino acids. V was trimmed by 1 base and J by 8 bases, leaving 15 bases between them. The germline gives CDR1 DFQATT, CDR2 SNEGSKA (reference sequence).

This chain uses TRBV7-8 with TRBJ2-7; D is unresolved. This CDR3 contains 13 residues. The germline V and J ends were trimmed by 3 bases and 1 base, with 7 bases remaining between them. Germline assignment: CDR1 SGHVS and CDR2 FQNEAQ. In DNA form, the CDR3 reads TGTGCCAGCAGCTTGGTACCGTCCTACGAGCAGTACTTC. Protein: CASSLVPSYEQYF.

This chain connects TRBV10-2 to TRBJ1-3; D is undetermined. CDR1 is WSHSY and CDR2 is SAAADI in the germline V gene. V gave up 4 bases and J gave up 7 bases, with 11 bases separating them. The CDR3 is made up of 13 amino acids. The CDR3 protein is CASSATPGNTIYF. The DNA for the CDR3 is TGCGCCAGCAGTGCCACGCCAGGCAACACCATATATTTT.

This rearrangement joins TRBV7-9 to TRBJ2-5, with TRBD1 matching over 7 bases. The V gene end was trimmed by 5 bases and the J gene end by 4 bases; junction bases not matched to a gene: 4. This CDR3 contains 13 residues. CDR1 and CDR2 (germline): SEHNR, FQNEAQ (reference sequence). CDR3 protein: CASSKQGTETQYF. The CDR3, as DNA: TGTGCCAGCAGCAAACAGGGGACAGAGACCCAGTACTTC. The full variable domain, rest sourced from reference TRBV7-9 and TRBJ2-5, is DTGVSQNPRHKITKRGQNVTFRCDPISEHNRLYWYRQTLGQGPEFLTYFQNEAQLEKSRLLSDRFSAERPKGSFSTLEIQRTEQGDSAMYLCASSKQGTETQYFGPGTRLLVL.

This chain connects TRBV11-1 to TRBJ1-6; TRBD1 might be the D (5 bases). CDR1 SGHAT and CDR2 FQDESV come from the germline V gene (reference sequence). V was pared by 5 bases and J by 9 bases, with 20 bases between. The CDR3 is 16 residues long. The CDR3 nucleotides read TGTGCCAGCAGCCCCGGGGGGATGGGTGTGCGTTCACCCCTCCACTTT. This sequence encodes CASSPGGMGVRSPLHF.

The chain employs TRBV5-4 and TRBJ2-3; TRBD2 is a possible D gene (6 bases). The CDR3 totals 19 residues. V was trimmed by 0 bases and J by 0 bases, leaving 20 bases between them. The V gene's germline CDR1 is SGHNT and CDR2 YYREEE (reference sequence). In DNA form, the CDR3 reads TGTGCCAGCAGCTTGGGGTCGGGGTGGAGGGATCGGAGCACAGATACGCAGTATTTT. Protein sequence: CASSLGSGWRDRSTDTQYF.

This clonotype was detected only once. A much larger clone differs from this one at a single base, so this may be a read error. The chain recombines TRBV5-5 with TRBJ2-2; 8 bases are a match to TRBD2. Germline V CDR1 and CDR2: SGHKS, YYEKEE (reference sequence). Trimming cost V 4 bases and J 6 bases; bases outside gene matches: 11. The CDR3 runs to 16 residues. In DNA form, the CDR3 reads TGTGCCAGCAGCGGAAGACTAGCGCGCGGCGCCGGGGAGCTGTTTTTT. As protein: CASSGRLARGAGELFF.

Of note for this clonotype: One end of the junction varies from germline; a read error may be responsible. The chain combines TRBV20-1 with TRBJ2-7; D gene ambiguous. Germline values: CDR1 DFQATT, CDR2 SNEGSKA (reference sequence). The CDR3 loop spans 14 amino acids. The CDR3 coding sequence is TGCAGTGCCAGAGATTGGCGTCGCTCCTACGAGCAGTACTTC. Translated: CSARDWRRSYEQYF.

The rearrangement links TRBV7-8 to TRBJ2-5, with D uncertain. Germline lookup yields CDR1 SGHVS and CDR2 FQNEAQ. V dropped 5 bases and J dropped 1 base, with 8 bases sitting between them. This CDR3 spans 13 amino acids. The CDR3 here is CASSQDLQETQYF. Here the CDR3 DNA reads TGTGCCAGCAGCCAAGATCTCCAAGAGACCCAGTACTTC.

J is TRBJ2-7 and V is TRBV7-2; 7 nucleotides match TRBD2. Losses at the gene ends were 3 bases for V and 3 bases for J; bases not matched to a gene: 8. Germline V CDR1 and CDR2: SGHTA, FQGNSA. The CDR3 loop spans 15 amino acids. The CDR3 loop is CASSLRAGVVYEQYF. The CDR3 coding sequence is TGTGCCAGCAGCTTGAGGGCGGGGGTAGTCTACGAGCAGTACTTC. Full variable domain (rest looked up from reference TRBV7-2 and TRBJ2-7): GAGVSQSPSNKVTEKGKDVELRCDPISGHTALYWYRQSLGQGLEFLIYFQGNSAPDKSGLPSDRFSAERTGGSVSTLTIQRTQQEDSAVYLCASSLRAGVVYEQYFGPGTRLTVT.

The V and J genes are TRBV7-2 and TRBJ2-7, with D possibly matching TRBD1 (5 bases). The ends were cut back, 5 bases at V and 7 bases at J, with 15 bases in the middle. The CDR3 is 13 residues long. Germline lookup yields CDR1 SGHTA and CDR2 FQGNSA. The CDR3 DNA sequence: TGTGCCAGCAGCCCCCAGTGGGCAGGGGAGCAGTACTTC. Its protein is CASSPQWAGEQYF.

This rearrangement joins TRBV15 to TRBJ2-7; D might be TRBD1 (6 bases). The V gene's germline CDR1 is LNHNV and CDR2 YYDKDF (reference sequence). The V gene lost 0 bases and the J gene lost 6 bases, with 15 bases spanning the gap. This CDR3 comprises 15 residues. Written as DNA, the CDR3 is TGTGCCACCAGCAGAGACTCAGGGGAGAGCGGCGAGCAGTACTTC. Translating it yields CATSRDSGESGEQYF. The entire variable domain, with the rest obtained from reference TRBV15 and TRBJ2-7, is as follows: DAMVIQNPRYQVTQFGKPVTLSCSQTLNHNVMYWYQQKSSQAPKLLFHYYDKDFNNEADTPDNFQSRRPNTSFCFLDIRSPGLGDTAMYLCATSRDSGESGEQYFGPGTRLTVT.

The chain recombines TRBV7-3 with TRBJ1-5; D is possibly TRBD1 (6 bases). The CDR3 loop spans 17 amino acids. The germline V and J ends were trimmed by 4 bases and 0 bases, with 16 bases remaining between them. Per germline, CDR1 SGHTA and CDR2 FQGTGA. The CDR3: CASSSPGGAFSNQPQHF. In DNA, the CDR3 is TGTGCCAGCAGCTCCCCGGGGGGCGCTTTTAGCAATCAGCCCCAGCATTTT.

This clonotype was counted ten times or more. The chain joins TRBV9 to TRBJ2-3; 7 bases are a match to TRBD1. V shed 0 bases and J 4 bases; nucleotides not matched to a gene: 2. The CDR3 contains 14 residues. CDR1 SGDLS and CDR2 YYNGEE come from the germline V gene. The CDR3 loop reads CASSVGGGPDTQYF. In nucleotides, the CDR3 is TGTGCCAGCAGCGTAGGAGGGGGCCCAGATACGCAGTATTTT.

This clonotype was seen ten or more times. V and J are TRBV6-1 and TRBJ2-7; 10 bases fit TRBD2. V shed 5 bases and J 2 bases; nucleotides not matched to a gene: 6. CDR1 is MNHNS and CDR2 is SASEGT in the germline V gene. The CDR3 length is 15 residues. The CDR3, as DNA: TGTGCCAGCAGTAGAAAGCGGGAGGGTGCCTACGAGCAGTACTTC. Its translation: CASSRKREGAYEQYF.

The chain carries TRBV20-1 and TRBJ2-2; D remains ambiguous. Trimming stripped 6 bases from V and 7 bases from J, with 12 bases between. The CDR3 has 12 residues. Germline V gene lookup returns CDR1 DFQATT and CDR2 SNEGSKA (reference sequence). CDR3 residues: CSASTAHGELFF. CDR3 DNA sequence: TGCAGTGCCTCTACCGCCCACGGGGAGCTGTTTTTT.

The chain employs TRBV10-3 and TRBJ2-7; no clear D. The ends were cut back, 6 bases at V and 6 bases at J, with 12 bases in the middle. This CDR3 spans 12 amino acids. From germline, CDR1 is ENHRY and CDR2 SYGVKD. The CDR3, as DNA: TGTGCCATCAGACACGAGACCTGCGAGCAGTACTTC. It specifies CAIRHETCEQYF.

This chain joins TRBV20-1 and TRBJ1-1; 9 positions agree with TRBD1. The CDR3 totals 16 residues. CDR1 is DFQATT and CDR2 is SNEGSKA in the germline V gene (reference sequence). Trimming removed 3 bases from V and 6 bases from J; junction bases left unmatched: 14. The CDR3 loop is CSASTPGTGFSAEAFF. CDR3 nucleotide sequence: TGCAGTGCTAGCACCCCGGGGACAGGGTTTTCGGCTGAAGCTTTCTTT.

Here the CDR3 reads CATSDLGPSSYNEQFF. As DNA, the CDR3 is TGTGCCACCAGTGATTTGGGTCCGAGCTCCTACAATGAGCAGTTCTTC. This sequence joins TRBV24-1 and TRBJ2-1, with unresolved D. There are 16 residues in the CDR3. Looked up from germline, CDR1 is KGHDR and CDR2 is SFDVKD. V was clipped by 0 bases and J by 0 bases, with 8 bases between them.

This clonotype was recorded at least ten times. The V gene is TRBV5-1, the J gene TRBJ1-6; D gene ambiguous. Trimming cost V 4 bases and J 3 bases, with 17 bases left between them. CDR1 and CDR2 from the germline V gene are SGHRS and YFSETQ. The CDR3 has 17 residues. The CDR3 DNA reads TGCGCCAGCAGCCGATCCCCGGACGGTTACTATAATTCACCCCTCCACTTT. Protein sequence: CASSRSPDGYYNSPLHF.

The chain has TRBV11-2 and TRBJ2-3, with 8 bases aligning to TRBD2. The germline V gene has CDR1 SGHAT and CDR2 FQNNGV. The CDR3 is 16 residues long. V gave up 5 bases and J gave up 2 bases; unmatched junction bases: 9. CDR3 DNA sequence: TGTGCCAGCAGCCCAGATACTAGCGGACCCACAGATACGCAGTATTTT. Its protein is CASSPDTSGPTDTQYF.

The chain uses TRBV7-3 and TRBJ2-1, with TRBD1 matching 8 bases. The better agreement between TRBJ2-7 and the DNA end casts doubt on the J call. Per germline, CDR1 SGHTA and CDR2 FQGTGA. This CDR3 has 15 residues. As DNA, the CDR3 is TGTGCCAGCAGTTCGCAGCTCCAGGGGGCTAACGAGCAGTACTTC. Residues: CASSSQLQGANEQYF.

This clonotype was found many times. The genes are TRBV9 and TRBJ2-3; TRBD2 matches at 8 bases. Per the germline V gene, CDR1 is SGDLS and CDR2 is YYNGEE. The CDR3 consists of 15 residues. J gave up 0 bases and V 2 bases, and 2 bases lay outside the gene matches. The CDR3 reads CASSVGGASTDTQYF. The CDR3 nucleotides are TGTGCCAGCAGCGTCGGGGGGGCCAGCACAGATACGCAGTATTTT.

The rearrangement uses TRBV9 and TRBJ2-1; 8 bases match TRBD1. CDR1 is SGDLS, CDR2 YYNGEE, per germline. CDR3 length: 14 amino acids. Trimming took 4 bases from V and 9 from J; bases not matched to a gene: 9. The chain's CDR3 is CASSFGQGSSEQFF. The DNA of the CDR3 is TGTGCCAGCAGCTTCGGACAGGGTTCAAGTGAGCAGTTCTTC.

The rearrangement joins TRBV7-2 to TRBJ2-3; 8 nucleotides agree with TRBD2. Germline trimming cut 5 bases from V and 3 bases from J; bases unmatched to any gene: 13. CDR1 is SGHTA and CDR2 is FQGNSA in the germline V gene. The CDR3 runs 17 residues. In DNA form, the CDR3 reads TGTGCCAGCAGCACGACGGGATCGGGGGGGCTAACAGATACGCAGTATTTT. This translates into CASSTTGSGGLTDTQYF.